These 25 T cell receptor beta chains were sequenced from one sample in a study of blood T cell repertoires in COVID-19. The assay was immunoSEQ multiplex PCR, and TCRdb's table has in-frame clones only and misses some. The sample carries roughly 140,000 clones, approximately 80% recorded once. The sample consisted of peripheral blood. All receptors come from a man in his 60s with active or convalescent COVID-19.

The rearrangement uses TRBV3-1 (or the pseudogene TRBV3-2) and TRBJ2-7, with 9 nucleotides matching TRBD2. Germline V gives CDR1 LGHDT, CDR2 YNNKEL (reference sequence). This CDR3 has 15 residues. J was trimmed by 2 bases and V by 5 bases; bases with no gene match: 7. Written as DNA, the CDR3 is TGTGCCAGCAGCACCTTGGCGGGAGGGGCCTACGAGCAGTACTTC. As protein: CASSTLAGGAYEQYF.

This rearrangement joins TRBV29-1 to TRBJ1-2; the D gene is possibly TRBD1 (5 bases). This CDR3 region has 13 residues. Germline V gene sequence: CDR1 SQVTM, CDR2 ANQGSEA. Trimming removed 3 bases from V and 1 base from J, with 9 bases in between. CDR3 loop: CSVERGGNYGYTF. The CDR3 DNA sequence: TGCAGCGTTGAGAGGGGAGGTAACTATGGCTACACCTTC.

The chain carries TRBV29-1 and TRBJ2-7; 7 nucleotides agree with TRBD2. From germline, CDR1 is SQVTM and CDR2 ANQGSEA. There are 13 residues in the CDR3. V was clipped by 6 bases and J by 3 bases; unmatched bases: 8. In DNA form, the CDR3 reads TGCAGCGTCCCCGGGGAGGGAATCTACGAGCAGTACTTC. It codes for CSVPGEGIYEQYF.

The table lists this clone with a count of one. The J gene is TRBJ2-4, the V gene TRBV7-3, with 10 bases fitting TRBD1. Germline-derived CDR1 and CDR2 are SGHTA and FQGTGA. The CDR3 loop spans 17 amino acids. V dropped 0 bases and J dropped 6; count of bases not matched to a gene: 8. The DNA of the CDR3 is TGTGCCAGCAGCTTAACTCCCGGGACAGGGGTAGGAAACATTCAGTACTTC. It encodes CASSLTPGTGVGNIQYF.

The rearrangement links TRBV9 to TRBJ2-7, with D maybe TRBD2 (6 bases). The CDR3 covers 15 residues. V lost 3 bases and J lost 2, with 15 bases in between. CDR1 and CDR2 from the germline V gene are SGDLS and YYNGEE. The CDR3 DNA is TGTGCCAGCAGCGCCACTACGGGAGCTCCCTACGAGCAGTACTTC. It translates to CASSATTGAPYEQYF.

The V call is TRBV9, the J call TRBJ1-6, with TRBD1 matching 7 bases. J lost 5 bases, V lost 3 bases, and 5 bases had no gene match. The CDR3 has 15 amino acids. The germline V gene encodes CDR1 SGDLS and CDR2 YYNGEE. The DNA for the CDR3 is TGTGCCAGCAGCGCAAGGGACAGCGATAATTCACCCCTCCACTTT. Amino acids: CASSARDSDNSPLHF.

This clone appeared a few times. The V gene is TRBV20-1, the J gene TRBJ1-5; TRBD1 matches at 8 bases. V lost 3 bases and J lost 0; bases outside the gene matches: 7. CDR3 size: 16 residues. Germline V gene data show CDR1 as DFQATT and CDR2 as SNEGSKA (reference sequence). The CDR3 DNA reads TGCAGTGCTAGTGACAGGGGTTGGGATAGCAATCAGCCCCAGCATTTT. Its protein product is CSASDRGWDSNQPQHF.

V is TRBV18 and J is TRBJ1-5, with D possibly TRBD1 on 5 matching bases. This CDR3 has 13 residues. V was trimmed by 3 bases and J by 5 bases, leaving 8 bases between them. The germline V gene encodes CDR1 KGHSH and CDR2 LQKENI. DNA of the CDR3: TGTGCCAGCTCACCGGACAACTATCAGCCCCAGCATTTT. The encoded protein is CASSPDNYQPQHF.

This chain uses TRBV5-6 with TRBJ2-1, with D tentatively TRBD2 (5 bases). Trimming removed 4 bases at V and 0 bases at J, with 11 bases between. Germline assignment: CDR1 SGHDT and CDR2 YYEEEE. The CDR3 runs 15 residues. CDR3 residues: CASSLLSGSYNEQFF. CDR3 DNA sequence: TGTGCCAGCAGCCTCCTCAGCGGCTCCTACAATGAGCAGTTCTTC.

CDR3 nucleotide sequence: TGTGCCAGCAGCCCCCGGGGAGGGTTAAGTAGCGAGCAGTACTTC. It specifies CASSPRGGLSSEQYF. The rearrangement joins TRBV9 to TRBJ2-7; 7 bases fit TRBD2. Germline values: CDR1 SGDLS, CDR2 YYNGEE. The trim removed 4 bases at V and 6 bases at J, leaving 13 bases unmatched. The CDR3 contains 15 residues.

There are a few counts of this clone. The V gene is TRBV7-9, the J gene TRBJ2-2, with 7 nucleotides matching TRBD1. CDR1 and CDR2 from the germline V gene are SEHNR and FQNEAQ (reference sequence). CDR3 length: 15 residues. With 4 bases clipped from V and 1 base from J, the junction kept 3 bases outside the gene matches. In DNA form, the CDR3 reads TGTGCCAGCAGCTCCCGGGACAGGAACACCGGGGAGCTGTTTTTT. Translated, it gives CASSSRDRNTGELFF. The whole variable domain, remainder taken from reference TRBV7-9 and TRBJ2-2, is DTGVSQNPRHKITKRGQNVTFRCDPISEHNRLYWYRQTLGQGPEFLTYFQNEAQLEKSRLLSDRFSAERPKGSFSTLEIQRTEQGDSAMYLCASSSRDRNTGELFFGEGSRLTVL.

This clone was observed a single time. The chain couples TRBV28 to TRBJ2-7; D is perhaps TRBD2 (5 bases). The germline V and J ends were trimmed by 6 bases and 6 bases, with 12 bases remaining between them. CDR1 is MDHEN and CDR2 is SYDVKM in the germline V gene. The CDR3 runs to 12 residues. For the CDR3, the DNA is TGTGCCAGCAGCCTAGGACTTTCCGAGCAGTACTTC. Translating gives CASSLGLSEQYF.

The chain joins TRBV4-3 to TRBJ2-5; D perhaps matches TRBD1 (7 bases). CDR1 and CDR2 (germline): LGHNA, YSLEER. The CDR3 is made up of 15 amino acids. V gave up 3 bases and J gave up 1 base, with 12 bases separating them. CDR3 bases: TGCGCCAGCAGCCAGTACCAGGGGGGCCAAGAGACCCAGTACTTC. Its translation: CASSQYQGGQETQYF.

The rearrangement uses TRBV7-3 and TRBJ2-1, with 11 bases matching TRBD2. The CDR3 spans 15 residues. The ends lost 6 bases at V and 4 bases at J; junction bases unmatched: 5. Germline loops: CDR1 SGHTA, CDR2 FQGTGA. The CDR3 coding sequence is TGTGCCAGCAGGGAGACTAGCGGGGCTTACAATGAGCAGTTCTTC. This codes for CASRETSGAYNEQFF.

The genes are TRBV15 and TRBJ1-2; 10 bases align to TRBD1. CDR3 length: 13 residues. Germline V gives CDR1 LNHNV, CDR2 YYDKDF (reference sequence). The junction had 4 bases not matched to a gene; V was cut back by 8 bases and J by 4 bases. CDR3 protein: CATGDRGFYGYTF. The CDR3 DNA is TGTGCCACCGGGGACAGGGGCTTCTATGGCTACACCTTC.

The chain uses TRBV14 and TRBJ2-2; 7 nucleotides agree with TRBD1. This CDR3 contains 19 residues. Germline V gene data show CDR1 as SGHDN and CDR2 as FVKESK. The ends lost 4 bases at V and 2 bases at J; junction bases unmatched: 16. The DNA of the CDR3 is TGTGCCAGCAGCCGAGCTGAGTCCGGGACAGACCCTAACACCGGGGAGCTGTTTTTT. Its protein is CASSRAESGTDPNTGELFF.

The V gene is TRBV5-6, the J gene TRBJ1-2; 8 bases are a match to TRBD1. The trim removed 2 bases at V and 6 bases at J, leaving 9 bases unmatched. The germline V gene encodes CDR1 SGHDT and CDR2 YYEEEE. CDR3 length: 15 residues. DNA of the CDR3: TGTGCCAGCAGCTTCGTAATGGACAGGGTAGATGGCTACACCTTC. This codes for CASSFVMDRVDGYTF.

The chain links TRBV7-8 to TRBJ2-1; D remains ambiguous. The CDR3 has 13 residues. CDR1 and CDR2 from the germline V gene are SGHVS and FQNEAQ. V lost 3 bases, J lost 9 bases, and 12 bases lay in between. The CDR3 DNA sequence: TGTGCCAGCAGCTTGAGACCGCGAGGTGAGCAGTTCTTC. Translated: CASSLRPRGEQFF.

The chain uses TRBV7-9 and TRBJ2-3, with 9 positions matching TRBD2. Germline lookup yields CDR1 SEHNR and CDR2 FQNEAQ (reference sequence). Trimming cost V 5 bases and J 3 bases; bases outside gene matches: 9. CDR3 length: 16 amino acids. The DNA of the CDR3 is TGTGCCAGCAGCCCAACCCTCGGACTAGCGACAGATACGCAGTATTTT. It codes for CASSPTLGLATDTQYF.

This clone appeared once. The chain couples TRBV6-6 to TRBJ2-3; possibly TRBD2 for D (6 bases). V was trimmed by 0 bases and J by 1 base, leaving 11 bases between them. Germline CDR1 MNHNY, CDR2 SVGAGI (reference sequence). The CDR3 sequence is 16 residues long. CDR3: CASSYSKLAGTDTQYF. The CDR3 DNA is TGTGCCAGCAGTTACTCGAAACTAGCAGGCACAGATACGCAGTATTTT.

J is TRBJ1-1 and V is TRBV7-9; TRBD1 might be the D (6 bases). Trimming removed 4 bases from V and 11 bases from J, with 23 bases in between. CDR1 and CDR2 from the germline V gene are SEHNR and FQNEAQ (reference sequence). This CDR3 region has 15 residues. The CDR3 nucleotides read TGTGCCAGCAGCTCACAGGGTCCCACGTACCCCCTCGCTTTCTTT. Its protein product is CASSSQGPTYPLAFF.

The J gene is TRBJ1-5, the V gene TRBV6-5; the match to TRBD1 covers 7 bases. Losses at the gene ends were 5 bases for V and 7 bases for J; bases not matched to a gene: 8. The CDR3 length is 14 residues. The V gene's germline CDR1 is MNHEY and CDR2 SVGAGI. The CDR3 bases are TGTGCCAGCAGTATTCAGGGGGTAGGGCAGCCCCAGCATTTT. Protein: CASSIQGVGQPQHF.

This sequence joins TRBV3-1 (or the pseudogene TRBV3-2) and TRBJ2-5; TRBD2 agrees at 7 bases. Germline V CDR1 and CDR2: LGHDT, YNNKEL (reference sequence). V was pared by 6 bases and J by 1 base, with 5 bases of the junction left unmatched. CDR3 length equals 14 residues. The CDR3 DNA reads as TGTGCCAGCAGACCTTCGGGGGGCCAAGAGACCCAGTACTTC. It is translated as CASRPSGGQETQYF.

This chain links TRBV4-1 with TRBJ1-1, with 8 bases that match TRBD1. CDR1 is MGHRA and CDR2 is YSYEKL in the germline V gene. J was trimmed by 4 bases and V by 3 bases; bases with no gene match: 4. The CDR3 has 14 residues. The chain's CDR3 is CASSQEDRGTEAFF. Written as DNA, the CDR3 is TGCGCCAGCAGCCAGGAAGACAGGGGCACTGAAGCTTTCTTT.

The rearrangement uses TRBV6-5 and TRBJ2-5, with D possibly being TRBD2 (6 bases). The germline V and J ends were trimmed by 5 bases and 5 bases, with 12 bases remaining between them. Germline V gene data show CDR1 as MNHEY and CDR2 as SVGAGI. The CDR3 has 13 amino acids. This chain's CDR3 is CASSNAGGETQYF. CDR3 sequence (DNA): TGTGCCAGCAGTAACGCTGGGGGGGAGACCCAGTACTTC.